The sequence of this T cell receptor beta chain was determined in a study of blood T cell repertoires in COVID-19. Study context: The origin of the acute and convalescent COVID-19 samples was the United States, Italy and Spain. Nucleic acid was either cDNA or gDNA, and it came from T cells, B-cell-depleted T cells, or PBMCs.

Per germline, CDR1 MNHEY and CDR2 SMNVEV (reference sequence). V was cut by 5 bases and J by 0 bases, with 11 bases left in between. This CDR3 spans 15 amino acids. In the original processing: For nucleated cells, counts were estimated from reference gene primer amplification. Measured with immunoSEQ multiplex PCR; TCRdb has only the in-frame clones, and not every one. V, J and clone size were drawn from that table, and D and trimming were deduced from the DNA. Counted here are hundreds of thousands of clones, about 87% occurring once; the ten biggest clones make up nearly 6.5%. The receptor was isolated from a woman aged 50 to 60 with COVID-19, enrolled during active disease. This rearrangement joins TRBV27 to TRBJ1-3; D might be TRBD1 (5 bases). The specimen was peripheral blood. CDR3 DNA: TGTGCCAGCAGTCCCGACAGAAGCTCTGGAAACACCATATATTTT. Protein product: CASSPDRSSGNTIYF.